This note documents a single TCR beta chain sequence. Its antigen is currently unknown. The sample is drawn from a study of vaccination and CD4 T cells after COVID-19. Study context: Convalescent individuals numbered four females and six males, two being Hispanic.

Study results and caveats: There were relatively few convalescent patients studied, and there were no early post-infection timepoints.

The Oncomine TCR Beta short-read assay sequenced DNA from cultured CD4+ T cells. The genomic DNA was obtained from cultured CD4+ T cells by extraction with the QIAamp micro DNA kit. TCRdb re-derived calls from the PCR reads in MiXCR, one entry per CDR3 protein. The data contain approximately 24,000 distinct CDR3 sequences, 64% of them seen just once; the ten biggest clones take up under 6.5%. Trimming cost V 7 bases and J 3 bases; bases outside gene matches: 6. This CDR3 is built from 14 residues. Germline loops: CDR1 MNHEY, CDR2 SMNVEV (reference sequence). Regarding treatment: roughly ten-day PBMC culture with coronavirus spike peptide pools or control peptides (ViraFEST assay).

The sequencing input was CD4+ T cells from blood, cultured in vitro. The J gene is TRBJ2-3, the V gene TRBV27; the match to TRBD1 covers 8 bases. The source of this sequence is a human donor who had recovered from COVID-19. The CDR3 DNA sequence: TGTGCCAGCACCCCGACAGGGGTGACAGATACGCAGTATTTT. It yields the protein CASTPTGVTDTQYF.